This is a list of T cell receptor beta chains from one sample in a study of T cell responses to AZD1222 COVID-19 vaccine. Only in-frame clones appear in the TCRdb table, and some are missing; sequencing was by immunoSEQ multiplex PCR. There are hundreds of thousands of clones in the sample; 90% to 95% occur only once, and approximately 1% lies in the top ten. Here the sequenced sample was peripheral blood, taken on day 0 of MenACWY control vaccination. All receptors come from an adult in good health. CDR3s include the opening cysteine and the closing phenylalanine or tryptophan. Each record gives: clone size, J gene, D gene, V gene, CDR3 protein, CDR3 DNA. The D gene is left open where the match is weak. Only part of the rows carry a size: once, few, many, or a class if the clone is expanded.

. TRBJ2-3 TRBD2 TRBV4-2 CASSQGVAGADTQYF TGTGCCAGCAGCCAAGGTGTAGCGGGGGCAGATACGCAGTATTTT
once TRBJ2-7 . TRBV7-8 CASSWAGQSYEQYF TGTGCCAGCAGCTGGGCAGGTCAATCCTACGAGCAGTACTTC
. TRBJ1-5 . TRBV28 CASRIEGGQPQHF TGTGCCAGCAGGATAGAGGGCGGTCAGCCCCAGCATTTT
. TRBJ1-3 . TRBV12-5 CASGLSGNTIYF TGTGCTAGTGGTTTAAGTGGAAACACCATATATTTT
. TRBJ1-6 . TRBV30 CAWGREPNSPLHF TGTGCCTGGGGCCGGGAGCCGAATTCACCCCTCCACTTT
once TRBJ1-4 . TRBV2 CASRKQGSVNEKLFF TGTGCCAGCAGGAAGCAGGGATCGGTAAACGAAAAACTGTTTTTT
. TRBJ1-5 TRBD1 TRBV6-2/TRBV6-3 CASSWGQGARNQPQHF TGTGCCAGCAGTTGGGGACAGGGGGCTCGGAATCAGCCCCAGCATTTT
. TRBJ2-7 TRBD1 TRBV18 CASSPPGTGMYEQYF TGTGCCAGCTCACCACCCGGGACAGGGATGTACGAGCAGTACTTC
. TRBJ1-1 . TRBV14 CASSWAGRSREAFF TGTGCCAGCAGTTGGGCAGGGCGCAGTCGTGAAGCTTTCTTT
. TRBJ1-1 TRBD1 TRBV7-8 CASSRRTGHTEAFF TGTGCCAGCAGCCGAAGGACAGGGCACACTGAAGCTTTCTTT
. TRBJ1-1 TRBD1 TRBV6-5 CASSYSRVGGQGEAFF TGTGCCAGCAGTTACTCTAGAGTTGGGGGACAGGGTGAAGCTTTCTTT
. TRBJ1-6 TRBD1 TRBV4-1 CASSQDRTGGSNSPLHF TGCGCCAGCAGCCAAGACCGGACAGGGGGCTCTAATTCACCCCTCCACTTT
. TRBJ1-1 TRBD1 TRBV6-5 CASTLRQGGKAFF TGTGCCAGCACATTGCGACAGGGGGGGAAAGCTTTCTTT
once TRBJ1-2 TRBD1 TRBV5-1 CASSRTTGGNGYTF TGCGCCAGCAGTAGGACGACAGGGGGCAACGGCTACACCTTC
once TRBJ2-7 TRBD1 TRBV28 CASSSTGPLSSNEQYF TGTGCCAGCAGTTCGACAGGGCCTCTCTCAAGCAACGAGCAGTACTTC
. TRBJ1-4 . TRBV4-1 CASSRVGTGAPNEKLFF TGCGCCAGCAGCCGAGTGGGGACGGGCGCACCCAATGAAAAACTGTTTTTT
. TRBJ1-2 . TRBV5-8 CASSPANQGGYTF TGTGCCAGCAGCCCGGCCAACCAGGGGGGCTACACCTTC
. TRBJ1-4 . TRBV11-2 CASSPTGTTNEKLFF TGTGCCAGCAGCCCCACCGGTACAACTAATGAAAAACTGTTTTTT
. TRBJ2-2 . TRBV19 CASSIHPANTGELFF TGTGCCAGTAGTATCCACCCCGCGAACACCGGGGAGCTGTTTTTT
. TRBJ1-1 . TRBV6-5 CASTKSETEAFF TGTGCCAGTACGAAAAGTGAAACTGAAGCTTTCTTT
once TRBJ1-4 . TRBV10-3 CAISERGEKLFF TGTGCCATCAGTGAGAGGGGGGAAAAACTGTTTTTT
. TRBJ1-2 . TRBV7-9 CASARDGVGGYTF TGTGCCAGCGCCCGGGACGGAGTCGGGGGCTACACCTTC
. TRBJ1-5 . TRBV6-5 CASSYDGYNQPQHF TGTGCCAGCAGTTATGACGGATACAATCAGCCCCAGCATTTT
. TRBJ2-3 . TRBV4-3 CASSPGDGEADTQYF TGCGCCAGCAGCCCTGGGGATGGGGAAGCAGATACGCAGTATTTT
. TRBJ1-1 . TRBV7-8 CASSQVRGTEAFF TGTGCCAGCAGCCAAGTACGGGGCACTGAAGCTTTCTTT
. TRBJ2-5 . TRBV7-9 CASSLEGPGVGETQYF TGTGCCAGCAGCTTAGAGGGACCCGGGGTAGGAGAGACCCAGTACTTC
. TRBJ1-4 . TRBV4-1 CASSQGSGGTNEKLFF TGCGCCAGCAGCCAAGGATCAGGAGGCACTAATGAAAAACTGTTTTTT
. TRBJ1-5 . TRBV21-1 CASSPYQPQHF TGTGCCAGCAGCCCCTATCAGCCCCAGCATTTT
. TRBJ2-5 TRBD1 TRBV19 CASTRGRGETQYF TGTGCCAGTACGAGGGGGCGAGGGGAGACCCAGTACTTC
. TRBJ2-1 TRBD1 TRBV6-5 CASSSWDRADEQFF TGTGCCAGCAGTAGTTGGGACAGGGCAGATGAGCAGTTCTTC
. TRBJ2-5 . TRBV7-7 CATLGKGPRGSQYF TGTGCCACCTTGGGAAAGGGGCCCAGAGGGTCCCAGTACTTC
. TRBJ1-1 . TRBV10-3 CAISEPAREKNTEAFF TGTGCCATCAGTGAGCCTGCCCGGGAAAAAAACACTGAAGCTTTCTTT
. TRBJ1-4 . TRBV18 CASSSFSGEKLFF TGTGCCAGCTCGTCCTTTTCGGGGGAAAAACTGTTTTTT
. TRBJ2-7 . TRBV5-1 CASSLARGQDEQYF TGCGCCAGCAGCTTGGCAAGGGGCCAGGACGAGCAGTACTTC
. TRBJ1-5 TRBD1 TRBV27 CASSSWTGVLNQPQHF TGTGCCAGCAGTTCATGGACAGGGGTGCTCAATCAGCCCCAGCATTTT
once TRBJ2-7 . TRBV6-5 CASTSEGGIEQYF TGTGCCAGCACGAGTGAAGGTGGTATCGAGCAGTACTTC
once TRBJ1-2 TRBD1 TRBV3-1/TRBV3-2 CASSQEAGGRYGYTF TGTGCCAGCAGCCAAGAGGCAGGGGGTCGCTATGGCTACACCTTC